The entry below describes one T cell receptor (beta chain). What it recognizes is unknown. The identical CDR3 is also encoded by other nucleotide sequences in the sample. This sample stems from a study of radiotherapy plus CTLA-4 blockade in lung cancer. Background on the study: More than 15% of patients responded objectively, and 31% achieved disease control.

Here immunoSEQ multiplex PCR was the method, and the copy in TCRdb shows in-frame clones only, minus some. In the table there are some 70,000 clones, 79% of which are singletons. The study's findings and limits: Together with interferon-beta, which increased in serum after radiation, early dynamic changes in blood T cell clones were reportedly the best predictors of response.

The CDR3 has 13 amino acids. Trimming took 0 bases from V and 5 from J, leaving 8 bases between them. Per germline, CDR1 SGHRS and CDR2 YFSETQ. The source is a human donor with non-small cell lung cancer who had a complete response to radiotherapy plus ipilimumab. Sequences were derived from peripheral blood, sampled from a patient treated with radiotherapy plus ipilimumab. The V gene is TRBV5-1, the J gene TRBJ2-5, with D possibly TRBD1 on 5 matching bases. The CDR3: CASSLDQGETQYF. CDR3 in DNA: TGCGCCAGCAGCTTGGACCAGGGCGAGACCCAGTACTTC.